This TCR beta chain was profiled in a study of radiotherapy plus CTLA-4 blockade in lung cancer. Study-wide background: Disease control was achieved by less than 40% of patients, and objective responses by 18%.

The study treated chemo-refractory metastatic non-small-cell lung cancer patients with focal radiation plus ipilimumab CTLA-4 blockade. Sequencing used immunoSEQ multiplex PCR; TCRdb keeps in-frame clones, though not all of them. Of about 40,000 clones in the sample, 80% to 90% were seen once. Overall study findings and caveats: Early shifts in blood T cell clones, with interferon-beta, reportedly predicted response best. An expansion of tumor-derived TCR clones occurred in blood after radiotherapy plus ipilimumab.

As to this clone: The antigen remains unidentified.

This CDR3 is built from 13 residues. V shed 7 bases and J shed 1 base, with 11 bases lying between them. Germline V gene lookup returns CDR1 SQVTM and CDR2 ANQGSEA. This rearrangement joins TRBV29-1 to TRBJ2-4, with unresolved D. Specimen: peripheral blood, collected from a patient treated with radiotherapy plus ipilimumab. The source of this sequence is a human donor with non-small cell lung cancer whose response to radiotherapy plus ipilimumab could not be evaluated. CDR3 protein: CSAMAGAKNIQYF. In nucleotides, the CDR3 is TGCAGCGCCATGGCTGGCGCCAAAAACATTCAGTACTTC.